This T cell receptor (beta chain) was retrieved from a study of cytomegalovirus exposure and HLA in healthy donors. The overall study: Out of 150 million to 200 million T cells, an earlier analysis found around 120 million unique TCR beta sequences in total.

Turning to this clone: Its cognate antigen is unknown. Other nucleotide sequences in the sample specify the same CDR3.

PCR amplification relied on 60 Vbeta primers (plus 13 Jbeta primers). Assay: immunoSEQ multiplex PCR; the TCRdb copy retains only in-frame clones and omits some. The sample has 65,000 to 100,000 clones, around 75% seen once; the top ten hold roughly 2.2%. General study points: A later analysis linked a missense variant in DCLRE1C to the trimming of TCR beta V and J genes. Rates of TCR association differed by HLA locus in a later analysis, with DRB1 highest and HLA-C lowest. High sensitivity and specificity were reportedly achieved when the classifier diagnosed cytomegalovirus status.

Sequenced input: PBMCs. The sequence came from a man aged 35 to 55 in good health and CMV-seronegative.

CDR3 protein: CASSLGQGAETQYF. CDR3 DNA: TGTGCCAGCAGCTTGGGACAGGGGGCTGAGACCCAGTACTTC. The chain joins TRBV5-4 to TRBJ2-5; 10 nucleotides align to TRBD1. V was clipped by 0 bases and J by 5 bases; unmatched bases: 1. The germline gives CDR1 SGHNT, CDR2 YYREEE (reference sequence). CDR3 length: 14 residues.